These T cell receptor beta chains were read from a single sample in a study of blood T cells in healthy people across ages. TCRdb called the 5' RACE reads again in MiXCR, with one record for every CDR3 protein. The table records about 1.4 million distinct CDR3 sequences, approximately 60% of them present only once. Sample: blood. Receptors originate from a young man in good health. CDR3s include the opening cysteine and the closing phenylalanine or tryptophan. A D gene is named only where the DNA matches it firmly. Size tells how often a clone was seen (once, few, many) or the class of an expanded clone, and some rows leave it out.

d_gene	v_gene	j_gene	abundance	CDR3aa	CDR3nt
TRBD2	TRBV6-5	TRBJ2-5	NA	CASGSRGDGETQYF	TGTGCCAGCGGATCCCGGGGGGACGGGGAGACCCAGTACTTC
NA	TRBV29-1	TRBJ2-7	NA	CSGVAAYEQYF	TGCAGCGGTGTAGCCGCCTACGAGCAGTACTTC
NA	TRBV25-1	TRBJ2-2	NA	CASSEATRSGELFF	TGTGCCAGCAGTGAAGCTACAAGGTCCGGGGAGCTGTTTTTT
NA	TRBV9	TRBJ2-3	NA	CASSIRGRDTDTQYF	TGTGCCAGCAGCATTAGGGGGCGGGACACAGATACGCAGTATTTT
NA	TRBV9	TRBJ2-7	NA	CASSMGQIAYEQYF	TGTGCCAGCAGCATGGGACAAATCGCCTACGAGCAGTACTTC
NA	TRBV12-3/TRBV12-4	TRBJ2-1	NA	CASSFYLSDEQFF	TGTGCCAGCAGTTTTTATCTGTCCGATGAGCAGTTCTTC
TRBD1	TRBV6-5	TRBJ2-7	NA	CASSNRGREYYEQYF	TGTGCCAGCAGTAACAGGGGCAGGGAGTACTACGAGCAGTACTTC
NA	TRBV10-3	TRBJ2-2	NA	CAIPLETGELFF	TGTGCCATCCCTCTCGAGACCGGGGAGCTGTTTTTT
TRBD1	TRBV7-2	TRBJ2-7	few	CASSLEPGGYEQYF	TGTGCCAGCAGCTTAGAACCAGGGGGCTACGAGCAGTACTTC
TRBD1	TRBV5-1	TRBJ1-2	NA	CASSGTGSSDYGYTF	TGCGCCAGCTCCGGGACAGGGTCGTCGGACTATGGCTACACCTTC
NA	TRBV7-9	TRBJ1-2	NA	CASSPTVARTAVSNYGYTF	TGTGCCAGCAGCCCCACAGTAGCCAGGACAGCAGTTTCTAACTATGGCTACACCTTC
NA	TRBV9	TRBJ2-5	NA	CASSVDPGVQTQYF	TGTGCCAGCAGCGTAGATCCCGGGGTTCAGACCCAGTACTTC
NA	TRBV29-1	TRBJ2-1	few	CTILTSSYNEQFF	TGCACTATTTTAACCTCCTCATACAATGAGCAGTTCTTC
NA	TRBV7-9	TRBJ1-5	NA	CASTLGAHSNQPQHF	TGTGCCAGCACCCTCGGGGCCCATAGCAATCAGCCCCAGCATTTT
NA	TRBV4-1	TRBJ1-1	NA	CASSPTRSRNREFTEAFF	TGCGCCAGCAGCCCCACCAGGTCCCGGAACAGGGAGTTCACTGAAGCTTTCTTT
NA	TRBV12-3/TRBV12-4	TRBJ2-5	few	CASNDYPRETQYF	TGTGCCAGCAATGACTACCCTCGAGAGACCCAGTACTTC
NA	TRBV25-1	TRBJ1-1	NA	CASRGTGAADTEAFF	TGTGCCAGCAGGGGTACCGGGGCGGCGGACACTGAAGCTTTCTTT
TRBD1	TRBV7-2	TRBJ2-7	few	CASSRTGKDYEQYF	TGTGCCAGCAGCCGGACAGGGAAAGACTACGAGCAGTACTTC
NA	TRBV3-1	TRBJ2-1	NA	CASSPLGAHEQFF	TGTGCCAGCAGCCCTCTGGGAGCTCATGAGCAGTTCTTC
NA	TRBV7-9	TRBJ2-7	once	CASSSNGQPRLHYEQYF	TGTGCCAGCAGCTCGAACGGACAGCCGAGACTACACTACGAGCAGTACTTC
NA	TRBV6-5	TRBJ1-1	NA	CASSYAAGVNTEAFF	TGTGCCAGCAGTTACGCGGCAGGAGTGAACACTGAAGCTTTCTTT
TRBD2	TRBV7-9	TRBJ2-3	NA	CASGGGGPLSDTQYF	TGTGCCAGCGGGGGCGGGGGGCCGTTGTCAGATACGCAGTATTTT
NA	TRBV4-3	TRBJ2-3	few	CASSQDRWRPTDTQYF	TGCGCCAGCAGCCAAGATAGGTGGAGGCCTACAGATACGCAGTATTTT
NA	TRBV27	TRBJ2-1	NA	CASSGRSEVYNEQFF	TGTGCCAGCAGTGGTAGGTCGGAGGTTTACAATGAGCAGTTCTTC
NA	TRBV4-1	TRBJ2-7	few	CASSQGGLGAYEQYF	TGCGCCAGCAGCCAAGGGGGTTTGGGGGCCTACGAGCAGTACTTC
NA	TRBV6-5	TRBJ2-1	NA	CASSYNSGSSSYNEQFF	TGTGCCAGCAGTTACAACAGCGGCTCCAGCTCCTACAATGAGCAGTTCTTC
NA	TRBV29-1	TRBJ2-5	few	CSVVDTHPRYQETQYF	TGCAGCGTTGTCGACACCCACCCTCGGTACCAAGAGACCCAGTACTTC
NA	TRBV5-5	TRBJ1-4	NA	CASSLSTATNEKLFF	TGTGCCAGCAGCTTGAGCACCGCAACTAATGAAAAACTGTTTTTT
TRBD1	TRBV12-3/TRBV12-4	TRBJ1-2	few	CASSTGTGGYGYTF	TGTGCCAGCAGTACCGGGACAGGGGGCTATGGCTACACCTTC
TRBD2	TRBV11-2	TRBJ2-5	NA	CASRRPGLFSETQYF	TGTGCCAGCAGGAGGCCGGGACTATTCTCAGAGACCCAGTACTTC
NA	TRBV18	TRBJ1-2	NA	CASSPVRVIPDGYTF	TGTGCCAGCTCACCCGTCAGAGTGATCCCTGATGGCTACACCTTC
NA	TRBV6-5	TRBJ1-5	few	CASSYGSGWNQPQHF	TGTGCCAGCAGTTATGGTTCGGGGTGGAATCAGCCCCAGCATTTT
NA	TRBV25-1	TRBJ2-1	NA	CASSERAVEQFF	TGTGCCAGCAGTGAACGAGCAGTTGAGCAGTTCTTC
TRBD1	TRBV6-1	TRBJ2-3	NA	CASSPGQGGPMRSTDTQYF	TGTGCCAGCAGTCCCGGACAGGGGGGGCCCATGAGGAGCACAGATACGCAGTATTTT
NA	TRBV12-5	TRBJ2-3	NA	CASGLVQGGVTDTQYF	TGTGCTAGTGGTTTGGTACAGGGGGGGGTCACAGATACGCAGTATTTT
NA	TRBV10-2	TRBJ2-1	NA	CASSEGRTAIWFF	TGCGCCAGCAGTGAGGGTAGGACTGCCATATGGTTCTTC
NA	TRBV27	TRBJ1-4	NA	CASSSGPGGPYNEKLFF	TGTGCCAGCAGTTCGGGCCCTGGAGGGCCCTATAATGAAAAACTGTTTTTT
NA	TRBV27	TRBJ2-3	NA	CASDCTDTQYF	TGTGCCAGCGATTGCACAGATACGCAGTATTTT
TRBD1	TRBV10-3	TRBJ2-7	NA	CAISEKGGTGEQYF	TGTGCCATCAGTGAGAAAGGGGGCACGGGCGAGCAGTACTTC
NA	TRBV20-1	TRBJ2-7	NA	CSAQVSSAEPYEQYF	TGCAGTGCTCAAGTATCTAGCGCGGAACCCTACGAGCAGTACTTC
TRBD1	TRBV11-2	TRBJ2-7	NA	CASSNTGVQSYEQYF	TGTGCCAGCAGCAACACAGGGGTCCAATCCTACGAGCAGTACTTC
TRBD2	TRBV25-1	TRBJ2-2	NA	CAIESSQREGREAGELFF	TGTGCCATCGAGTCATCCCAGCGGGAGGGCCGTGAGGCCGGGGAGCTGTTTTTT
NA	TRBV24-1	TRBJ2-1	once	CATSSDSPYNEQFF	TGTGCCACCAGCTCAGACAGCCCCTACAATGAGCAGTTCTTC
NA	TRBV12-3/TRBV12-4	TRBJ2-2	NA	CASSLRERVPTGELFF	TGTGCCAGCAGTTTGAGGGAGAGGGTTCCCACCGGGGAGCTGTTTTTT
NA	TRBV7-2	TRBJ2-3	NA	CASSSGLGLITDTQYF	TGTGCCAGCAGCTCGGGACTCGGGTTGATCACAGATACGCAGTATTTT
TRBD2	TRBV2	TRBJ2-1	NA	CASRGLAGAPYNEQFF	TGTGCCAGCAGGGGACTAGCGGGAGCTCCCTACAATGAGCAGTTCTTC
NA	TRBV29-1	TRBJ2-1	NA	CSIHRRFHEQFF	TGCAGCATCCACCGACGATTCCATGAGCAGTTCTTC
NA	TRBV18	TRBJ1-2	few	CASSPQRSTNYGYTF	TGTGCCAGCTCACCTCAACGCTCGACCAACTATGGCTACACCTTC